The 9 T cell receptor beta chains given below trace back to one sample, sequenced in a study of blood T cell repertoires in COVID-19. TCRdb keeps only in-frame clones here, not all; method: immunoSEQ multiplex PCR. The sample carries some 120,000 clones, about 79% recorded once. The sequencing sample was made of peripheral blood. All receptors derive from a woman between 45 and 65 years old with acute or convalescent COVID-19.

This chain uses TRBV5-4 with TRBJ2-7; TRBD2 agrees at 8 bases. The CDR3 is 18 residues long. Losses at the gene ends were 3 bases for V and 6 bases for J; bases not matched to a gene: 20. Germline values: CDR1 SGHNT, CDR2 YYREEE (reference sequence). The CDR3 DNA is TGTGCCAGCAGCTCGGTATTCGGCGGGGGGAATTATGTCGGCGAGCAGTACTTC. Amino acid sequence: CASSSVFGGGNYVGEQYF. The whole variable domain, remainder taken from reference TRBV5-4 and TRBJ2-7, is ETGVTQSPTHLIKTRGQQVTLRCSSQSGHNTVSWYQQALGQGPQFIFQYYREEENGRGNFPPRFSGLQFPNYSSELNVNALELDDSALYLCASSSVFGGGNYVGEQYFGPGTRLTVT.

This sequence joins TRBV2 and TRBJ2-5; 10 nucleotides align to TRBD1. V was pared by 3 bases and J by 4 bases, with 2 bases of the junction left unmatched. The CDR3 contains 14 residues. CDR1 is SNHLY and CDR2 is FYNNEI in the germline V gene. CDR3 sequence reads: CASSEGQGLETQYF. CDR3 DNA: TGTGCCAGCAGTGAGGGACAGGGGTTAGAGACCCAGTACTTC.

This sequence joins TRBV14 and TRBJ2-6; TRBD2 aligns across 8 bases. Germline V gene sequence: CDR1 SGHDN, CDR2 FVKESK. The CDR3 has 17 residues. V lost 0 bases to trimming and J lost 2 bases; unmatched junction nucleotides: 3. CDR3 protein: CASSQDTGGTGANVLTF. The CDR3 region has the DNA TGTGCCAGCAGCCAAGATACGGGAGGGACTGGGGCCAACGTCCTGACTTTC.

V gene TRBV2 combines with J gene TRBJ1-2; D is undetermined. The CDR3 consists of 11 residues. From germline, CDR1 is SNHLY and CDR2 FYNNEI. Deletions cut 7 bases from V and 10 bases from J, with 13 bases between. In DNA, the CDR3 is TGTGCCAGCACCCACCACATAGCCTACACCTTC. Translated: CASTHHIAYTF.

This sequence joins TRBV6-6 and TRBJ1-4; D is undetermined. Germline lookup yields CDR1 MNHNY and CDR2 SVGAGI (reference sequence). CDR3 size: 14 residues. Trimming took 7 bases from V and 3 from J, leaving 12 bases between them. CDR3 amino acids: CASKGWEANEKLFF. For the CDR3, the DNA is TGTGCCAGCAAGGGCTGGGAGGCTAATGAAAAACTGTTTTTT.

The CDR3, as DNA: TGTGCCATCAGTGATACGAAACCGGGACAGGAGGAGCAGTACTTC. This codes for CAISDTKPGQEEQYF. The chain uses TRBV10-3 and TRBJ2-7, with 8 bases identical to TRBD1. The CDR3 is 15 residues long. V trimming: 3 bases; J trimming: 7 bases; junction bases outside the gene matches: 11. Germline lookup yields CDR1 ENHRY and CDR2 SYGVKD.

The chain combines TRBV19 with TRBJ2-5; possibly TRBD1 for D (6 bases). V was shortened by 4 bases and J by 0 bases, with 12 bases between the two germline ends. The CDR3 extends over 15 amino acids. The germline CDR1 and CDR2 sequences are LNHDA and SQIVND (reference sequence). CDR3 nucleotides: TGTGCCAGTAGTAAACAGGGTGGCGACCAAGAGACCCAGTACTTC. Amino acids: CASSKQGGDQETQYF.

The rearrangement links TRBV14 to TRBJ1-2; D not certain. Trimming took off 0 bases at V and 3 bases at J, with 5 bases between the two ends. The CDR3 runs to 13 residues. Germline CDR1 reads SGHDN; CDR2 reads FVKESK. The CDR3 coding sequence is TGTGCCAGCAGCCAAGAACAAGACTATGGCTACACCTTC. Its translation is CASSQEQDYGYTF.

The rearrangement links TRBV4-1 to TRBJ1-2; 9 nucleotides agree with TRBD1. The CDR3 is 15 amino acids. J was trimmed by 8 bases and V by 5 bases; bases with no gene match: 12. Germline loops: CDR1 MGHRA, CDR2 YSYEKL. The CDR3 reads CASSAPGQGSWGYTF. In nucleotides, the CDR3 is TGCGCCAGCAGCGCTCCGGGACAGGGATCGTGGGGCTACACCTTC.